This T cell receptor beta chain was obtained from a study of beta chain features in type 1 diabetes (dated by TCRdb to the late 2010s). As for the study more broadly: Mean age, gender distribution, total cell number and subset yield did not differ between patients and healthy donors. Across all samples, around 100 million sorted cells were examined, and cell number per subset correlated strongly with RNA yield. The study compared the TCRB repertoires of sorted circulating CD4+ T cell subsets in recently diagnosed type 1 diabetes patients with those in matched healthy donors. Naive and central memory subsets were obtained from all 30 or so donors, but regulatory and stem cell-like memory subsets were isolated from only 8 patients and roughly eight healthy donors.

As to this clone: Its antigen is not yet known. Base qualities are not provided; no much larger clone lies one nucleotide away.

The High Capacity cDNA Reverse Transcription Kit was used to reverse transcribe all of the isolated RNA, meaning that expressed TCRB transcripts were what got sequenced. For stem cell-like memory T cell samples, survey-depth immunoSEQ sequencing was used, averaging approximately 1 million total reads per sample. Sorted cells were lysed in RLT buffer, and RNA was extracted using DNase-treated RNeasy Micro or Mini kits according to cell number. Each cell subset was processed on its own to prevent cross-contamination, while patient and healthy donor samples were processed together. The immunoSEQ multiplex PCR was used to amplify TCRB sequences from cDNA, generating 87-bp fragments that spanned the CDR3 region. Amplicons were sequenced on the Illumina HiSeq platform. The study's processing was this. Synthetic template baselines were used to correct PCR bias computationally, reads within Hamming distance 2 were collapsed together, and singletons that could not be merged were discarded. Reads were aligned against IMGT to assign V, D and J genes, CDR3 length and insertions or deletions at six rearrangement sites. Within each subset, clonotype counts were normalized to sorted cell number, and only after that were true diversity and Gini coefficients computed with the tcR R package. The overlap coefficient, calculated on TCRB nucleotide sequences, was used to quantify repertoire sharing. TCRdb provides this immuneACCESS table in a form limited to in-frame rearrangements. Some clones are lacking; in checked studies, under half of them reflect an unresolved V gene, and why the rest are absent is not known. That table supplies the V and J calls and clone size; D and trimming were determined from the DNA. Present in this sample are 20,000 to 25,000 clones, 50% to 60% of which were seen just once. Jointly, the top ten make up 0.35% to 0.45% of the sample.

CDR1 is given as MNHEY and CDR2 as SVGAGI, both from the germline V gene. From the cysteine through the phenylalanine, the CDR3 covers 15 amino acids. Left in the record is the CDR3 DNA by itself, 45 bases read in frame from the first base. V is shortened by 2 bases, J by 3 bases, and the region joining them spans 12 bases. A single peripheral blood draw of approximately 110 mL on average was collected from each donor into heparinised tubes. Naive, central memory, regulatory and stem cell-like memory CD4+ T cells were sorted on a BD FACSAria II using a panel including CD45RO, CCR7, CD25, CD127, CD95 and CD27. All sorted populations exceeded 95% purity. PBMCs were isolated immediately by Lymphoprep density gradient centrifugation and stained directly without culture. So that batch effects would be minimized, each experiment stained and sorted samples in pairs, pairing one healthy donor with one patient.

What the study reported, not specific to this receptor: Naive, central memory and regulatory TCRB repertoires appeared more similar among patients than among healthy donors. Because cDNA rather than genomic DNA was sequenced, highly expressing activated cells could have been over-represented, although no difference in activation and CD3 levels was found between groups. PCR might favor shorter templates, but patient and control samples were amplified and corrected together, so any skew would affect both groups equally. At VDJ recombination sites, type 1 diabetes patients had fewer insertions and more deleted nucleotides, which implies abnormalities in thymic rearrangement. Because small numbers of individuals were included in the HLA sub-analyses, any influence of HLA type on TCRB rearrangement was left unresolved. A moderate but significant shortening of TCRB CDR3 length was observed in type 1 diabetes patients in all four CD4+ subsets.

Sequenced input: stem cell memory CD4+ T cells from blood. Explained via the paper, the cell subset or site label denotes: stem cell-like memory CD4+ T cells. The sequence links TRBV6-5 to TRBJ2-3, and TRBD2 may be the D gene, going by 6 matching bases. The sequence was obtained from a man between 18 and 35 years old with type 1 diabetes. Here is the DNA: TGTGCCAGCAGTTACGGGTCAGGGAGGACAGATACGCAGTATTTT. It specifies CASSYGSGRTDTQYF.